This T cell receptor (beta chain) is from a study of OX40 agonist ivuxolimab in advanced cancers. Study-wide context: Subjects had a mean age of around 63 years, with a range of roughly 20 to 79; less than 90% were male. Of the participants, over 30% had some prior anti-PD-1, anti-PD-L1 or anti-CTLA-4 therapy, which was allowed.

General study results and limits: Antigen specificity was not determined for the expanded peripheral T cells.

Anyone with autoimmune disease history or systemic immunosuppression was excluded. Clones were read by immunoSEQ multiplex PCR, and TCRdb kept only the in-frame ones, dropping some. The repertoire holds approximately 70,000 clones, with 75% to 95% as singletons. In this sample, this clone turned up once. What it recognizes is unknown. Germline values: CDR1 LNHNV, CDR2 YYDKDF (reference sequence). CDR3 length: 15 amino acids. Deletions cut 5 bases from V and 1 base from J, with 11 bases between. This TCR was recovered from an adult with an advanced solid tumor such as melanoma, head and neck, liver or kidney cancer. The material sequenced was CD4+ or CD8+ T cells sorted from blood, taken in a trial of the OX40 agonist ivuxolimab. The chain links TRBV15 to TRBJ1-4, with D tentatively TRBD1 (5 bases). DNA of the CDR3: TGTGCCACCAGCCGGATGGGGGGAACTAATGAAAAACTGTTTTTT. The encoded protein is CATSRMGGTNEKLFF.